The 27 T cell receptor beta chains below were found in one sample sequenced in a study of identical twins. TCRdb fed the 5' RACE reads into MiXCR, producing one record per CDR3 protein. The top ten hold approximately 0.52% of the sample, which has some 460,000 distinct CDR3 sequences, over 12% seen once. The sample was also reused in another study, on yellow fever vaccine responses in identical twins.

The sequencing sample was made of CD4+ T cells sorted from blood. Every receptor here comes from a woman aged 18-30 years in good health.

This clonotype was counted a few times. This chain uses TRBV12-3 or TRBV12-4 with TRBJ2-7; D is possibly TRBD1 or TRBD2 (5 bases each). Trimming left V 3 bases short and J 1 base short, with 10 bases between. The CDR3 has 14 residues. The CDR3 DNA is TGTGCCAGCAGTTTCCCGGGACGGTCCTACGAGCAGTACTTC. This translates into CASSFPGRSYEQYF.

This chain uses TRBV5-1 with TRBJ2-6, with a possible D match to TRBD1 (6 bases). V lost 1 base and J lost 3, with 17 bases in between. The germline V gene has CDR1 SGHRS and CDR2 YFSETQ. There are 18 residues in the CDR3. CDR3 amino acids: CASSLYVGRGGGANVLTF. The CDR3 nucleotides are TGCGCCAGCAGCTTGTATGTGGGCAGGGGTGGTGGGGCCAACGTCCTGACTTTC.

This clonotype showed up just a few times. The V and J genes are TRBV12-3 or TRBV12-4 and TRBJ2-3; possibly TRBD1 or TRBD2 for D (5 bases each). V shed 3 bases and J shed 2 bases, with 12 bases lying between them. The CDR3 loop spans 15 amino acids. For the CDR3, the DNA is TGTGCCAGCAGTTTTAGAGGGGTTACCACAGATACGCAGTATTTT. It codes for CASSFRGVTTDTQYF.

Only a few counts were recorded for this clonotype. The chain is built from TRBV2 and TRBJ2-5; D unclear. Germline V lookup: CDR1 SNHLY, CDR2 FYNNEI. Trimming took 4 bases from V and 5 from J, leaving 11 bases between them. This CDR3 has 13 residues. CDR3 in amino acids: CASSVLSVETQYF. The DNA for the CDR3 is TGTGCCAGCAGTGTCCTCAGCGTCGAGACCCAGTACTTC.

This clonotype was counted only a few times. The genes are TRBV3-1 and TRBJ2-1; 7 bases fit TRBD1. Germline loops: CDR1 LGHDT, CDR2 YNNKEL (reference sequence). V gave up 4 bases and J gave up 4 bases; unmatched junction bases: 10. CDR3 length: 16 amino acids. As DNA, the CDR3 is TGTGCCAGCAGCCCGCCCTCCCGGGACAGATACAATGAGCAGTTCTTC. Its translation is CASSPPSRDRYNEQFF.

This clonotype was counted at least ten times. The J gene is TRBJ2-1, the V gene TRBV24-1; maybe TRBD2 (5 bases). CDR3 length: 15 amino acids. Trimming left V 8 bases short and J 7 bases short, with 20 bases between. Germline CDR1 is KGHDR and CDR2 is SFDVKD. CDR3 nucleotide sequence: TGTGCCACCATCCACGTCCCGGACTTGGTGAATGAGCAGTTCTTC. Translation: CATIHVPDLVNEQFF.

The chain uses TRBV28 and TRBJ1-1, with TRBD1 matching 8 bases. V was pared by 7 bases and J by 0 bases, with 10 bases of the junction left unmatched. Germline V gene sequence: CDR1 MDHEN, CDR2 SYDVKM. CDR3 size: 16 residues. In nucleotides, the CDR3 is TGTGCCAGCACTACTTCCGACAGGGGATTGAACACTGAAGCTTTCTTT. Translating gives CASTTSDRGLNTEAFF. Full variable domain (outside the CDR3, taken from reference TRBV28 and TRBJ1-1): DVKVTQSSRYLVKRTGEKVFLECVQDMDHENMFWYRQDPGLGLRLIYFSYDVKMKEKGDIPEGYSVSREKKERFSLILESASTNQTSMYLCASTTSDRGLNTEAFFGQGTRLTVV.

The J gene is TRBJ2-3, the V gene TRBV14; 10 positions agree with TRBD2. This CDR3 region has 16 residues. Trimming took 2 bases from V and 3 from J; bases not matched to a gene: 5. Germline V gene data show CDR1 as SGHDN and CDR2 as FVKESK. The CDR3 DNA follows: TGTGCCAGCAGCCAAACCCCGGGACTAGCGACAGATACGCAGTATTTT. Its translation is CASSQTPGLATDTQYF.

The table lists this clonotype with a few counts. The chain employs TRBV5-6 and TRBJ2-4; tentatively, D is TRBD2 (5 bases). The V end lost 3 bases, the J end lost 8 bases, and 15 bases lay between the germline ends. CDR3 length equals 14 residues. Germline-derived CDR1 and CDR2 are SGHDT and YYEEEE. CDR3 DNA: TGTGCCAGCAGCTGGGTGGACTGGCCAGACATTCAGTACTTC. It is translated as CASSWVDWPDIQYF.

CDR3 in amino acids: CASSGESGYEAKNIQYF. In nucleotides, the CDR3 is TGTGCCAGCAGCGGGGAGTCAGGGTATGAGGCCAAAAACATTCAGTACTTC. The chain carries TRBV5-5 and TRBJ2-4, with D perhaps TRBD1 or TRBD2 (5 bases each). Trimming left V 4 bases short and J 1 base short, with 18 bases between. The CDR3 spans 17 residues. Germline CDR1 SGHKS, CDR2 YYEKEE (reference sequence).

V usage is TRBV29-1 and J usage is TRBJ2-5; D ambiguous. Looked up from germline, CDR1 is SQVTM and CDR2 is ANQGSEA. CDR3 length: 12 residues. Trimming shortened V by 4 bases and J by 5 bases, and 11 bases separated the two germline ends. The CDR3 bases are TGCAGCGTTGCCCAAGGCGTGGAGACCCAGTACTTC. This translates into CSVAQGVETQYF.

This clonotype was counted at least ten times. The chain is built from TRBV15 and TRBJ2-1; 14 bases fit TRBD2. The CDR3 length is 16 residues. Germline V gene lookup returns CDR1 LNHNV and CDR2 YYDKDF (reference sequence). Losses at the gene ends were 6 bases for V and 9 bases for J; bases not matched to a gene: 10. CDR3 DNA sequence: TGTGCCACCAGGACTAGCGGGAGGGACTTAGGGGGTGAGCAGTTCTTC. Amino acid sequence: CATRTSGRDLGGEQFF.

This chain connects TRBV2 to TRBJ2-5; D gene ambiguous. CDR1 SNHLY and CDR2 FYNNEI come from the germline V gene. Trimming shortened V by 5 bases and J by 2 bases, and 9 bases separated the two germline ends. The CDR3 consists of 13 residues. CDR3 loop: CASSKALQETQYF. In DNA form, the CDR3 reads TGTGCCAGCAGTAAGGCCTTGCAAGAGACCCAGTACTTC.

This clonotype turned up a few times. The chain has TRBV12-3 or TRBV12-4 and TRBJ2-7; 8 nucleotides line up with TRBD1. The junction had 3 bases not matched to a gene; V was cut back by 5 bases and J by 0 bases. The CDR3 length is 14 residues. CDR3 coding DNA: TGTGCCAGCAGTACCACAGGGGGCTCCTACGAGCAGTACTTC. Translation: CASSTTGGSYEQYF.

There are a few counts of this clonotype. The V gene is TRBV29-1, the J gene TRBJ2-1, with 10 bases lining up with TRBD1. Germline loops: CDR1 SQVTM, CDR2 ANQGSEA. CDR3 size: 15 residues. The CDR3 region is CSHLRGQGIYNEQFF. CDR3 nucleotide sequence: TGCAGTCATCTCCGGGGACAGGGGATTTACAATGAGCAGTTCTTC.

V and J are TRBV14 and TRBJ2-3; 11 bases line up with TRBD2. V trimming: 4 bases; J trimming: 4 bases; junction bases outside the gene matches: 4. Per the germline V gene, CDR1 is SGHDN and CDR2 is FVKESK. The CDR3 length is 15 residues. The CDR3 DNA reads as TGTGCCAGCAGCCGACTAGCGGGATGGGCAGATACGCAGTATTTT. This codes for CASSRLAGWADTQYF.

This clonotype came up a few times. The rearrangement links TRBV4-1 to TRBJ1-2, with 7 positions matching TRBD1. V gave up 0 bases and J gave up 10 bases; unmatched junction bases: 17. CDR1 and CDR2 (germline): MGHRA, YSYEKL. The CDR3 is 17 amino acids. The CDR3 is CASSQEGLRSGGPLYTF. The CDR3 DNA follows: TGCGCCAGCAGCCAAGAGGGACTAAGGTCAGGGGGTCCCCTCTACACCTTC.

The chain joins TRBV7-9 to TRBJ2-3; TRBD2 is a possible D gene (8 bases). Looked up from germline, CDR1 is SEHNR and CDR2 is FQNEAQ (reference sequence). V was cut by 7 bases and J by 0 bases, with 20 bases left in between. CDR3 length: 17 residues. The CDR3 protein is CASKRGTAFLSTDTQYF. The CDR3 DNA follows: TGTGCCAGCAAGCGGGGGACAGCTTTTCTTAGCACAGATACGCAGTATTTT. Variable domain in full (rest from reference TRBV7-9 and TRBJ2-3): DTGVSQNPRHKITKRGQNVTFRCDPISEHNRLYWYRQTLGQGPEFLTYFQNEAQLEKSRLLSDRFSAERPKGSFSTLEIQRTEQGDSAMYLCASKRGTAFLSTDTQYFGPGTRLTVL.

This chain uses TRBV7-3 with TRBJ2-1; D is unresolved. CDR3 length: 15 residues. Germline V gene data show CDR1 as SGHTA and CDR2 as FQGTGA. V shed 5 bases and J shed 0 bases, with 11 bases lying between them. The CDR3 DNA reads TGTGCCAGCAGCGATTTATTGAGCTCCTACAATGAGCAGTTCTTC. Translation gives CASSDLLSSYNEQFF.

The CDR3 bases are TGCGCCAGCAGCCAAATGGGACAGACGAGCTCCTACGAGCAGTACTTC. Protein: CASSQMGQTSSYEQYF. The chain links TRBV4-1 to TRBJ2-7, with 7 nucleotides matching TRBD1. Germline V gene sequence: CDR1 MGHRA, CDR2 YSYEKL. Unmatched junction bases numbered 7, after V lost 2 bases and J lost 0 bases. The CDR3 length is 16 residues.

The chain carries TRBV12-3 or TRBV12-4 and TRBJ2-5; D is perhaps TRBD2 (7 bases). The CDR3 sequence is 13 residues long. Trimming removed 6 bases at V and 5 bases at J, with 13 bases between. CDR3 nucleotides: TGTGCCAGCAGGCCGGGGGGCGGGGAGACCCAGTACTTC. Encoded protein: CASRPGGGETQYF.

This clonotype was recorded a few times. The chain is built from TRBV7-8 and TRBJ2-7, with D perhaps matching TRBD1 (6 bases). CDR1 is SGHVS and CDR2 is FQNEAQ in the germline V gene. The germline V and J ends were trimmed by 4 bases and 3 bases, with 13 bases remaining between them. CDR3 length equals 14 residues. The CDR3: CASSSVGQIYEQYF. CDR3 sequence (DNA): TGTGCCAGCAGCTCGGTCGGACAGATCTACGAGCAGTACTTC.

The CDR3 coding sequence is TGTGCCAGCAGTTTTCAGCTGGGAGATACGCAGTATTTT. Translation: CASSFQLGDTQYF. The gene calls are TRBV27 and TRBJ2-3; D not certain. V shed 3 bases and J shed 5 bases, with 9 bases lying between them. CDR3 size: 13 residues. Germline values: CDR1 MNHEY, CDR2 SMNVEV (reference sequence).

This clonotype has more than one count but fewer than ten. The chain recombines TRBV29-1 with TRBJ2-7; the match to TRBD1 covers 9 bases. Germline CDR1 is SQVTM and CDR2 is ANQGSEA. The length of the CDR3 is 16 residues. With V trimmed by 7 bases and J by 3 bases, 16 bases remained unmatched. For the CDR3, the DNA is TGCAGCGGTACCGGGACAGGGAGAGGCGCGGACTACGAGCAGTACTTC. Encoded protein: CSGTGTGRGADYEQYF.

This clonotype came up a few times. This chain connects TRBV12-3 or TRBV12-4 to TRBJ2-2, with 9 bases aligning to TRBD2. The CDR3 contains 15 residues. Unmatched junction bases numbered 1, after V lost 1 base and J lost 4 bases. This chain's CDR3 is CASSLGSGGTGELFF. In DNA form, the CDR3 reads TGTGCCAGCAGTTTAGGTAGCGGGGGCACCGGGGAGCTGTTTTTT.

This clonotype was recorded at least ten times. The chain has TRBV5-1 and TRBJ2-1; D is unclear. CDR1 SGHRS and CDR2 YFSETQ come from the germline V gene. The CDR3 runs to 14 residues. Trimming cost V 1 base and J 8 bases, with 13 bases left between them. The CDR3 loop reads CASSLNSKGDEQFF. The CDR3 DNA reads TGCGCCAGCAGCTTGAACAGCAAGGGCGATGAGCAGTTCTTC.

This chain uses TRBV9 with TRBJ2-2, with 8 bases lining up with TRBD1. Trimming removed 3 bases from V and 3 bases from J; junction bases left unmatched: 16. The CDR3 covers 19 residues. Looked up from germline, CDR1 is SGDLS and CDR2 is YYNGEE. DNA for the CDR3: TGTGCCAGCAGCGGAACAAGACAGGGGCCCTTTAGGGACACCGGGGAGCTGTTTTTT. It yields the protein CASSGTRQGPFRDTGELFF.